This T cell receptor (beta chain) was identified during a study of T cell repertoires in cytomegalovirus infection. About the study: CMV epitopes that were recently identified and HLA-C-restricted were used alongside well-studied HLA-B-restricted ones. It can be stated that public TCR beta signatures indicated CMV infection as well as a matching HLA type. Study-level results: Public TCR beta family frequency separated CMV-and-HLA carriers, including in an independent cohort. HLA-C-restricted TCR beta clonotypes specific for CMV led the ex vivo response.

TCRdb independently ran MiXCR on the reads; one entry per CDR3 protein. This sample has hundreds of thousands of distinct CDR3 sequences, with approximately 42% found just once. Between the trimmed V and J ends, which lost 5 bases and 6 bases, there was a span of 11 bases. The CDR3 loop spans 12 amino acids. Germline CDR1 and CDR2: SNHLY and FYNNEI. Regarding this clonotype: Antigen unknown.

The sample consisted of cultured PBMCs, taken from culture after CMV antigen stimulation. The chain joins TRBV2 to TRBJ2-7; D is unresolved. The TCR sequence derives from a human donor in good health (CMV status not recorded). Some clones in this sample may be carry-over from other donors' samples. The CDR3, as DNA: TGTGCCAGCAGTACCTACCTCAGCGAGCAGTACTTC. Amino acids: CASSTYLSEQYF.